Below, 4 T cell receptor beta chains from the same sample are listed, as sequenced in a study of blood T cell repertoires in COVID-19 (dated by TCRdb to 2020 to 2022). To prepare the library, the immunoSEQ multiplex PCR assay was applied. Held by TCRdb, this immuneACCESS table contains in-frame sequences only and omits some clones. Under half of the omission traces to an unresolved V gene where checked; the cause of the rest is unknown. The sample has 150,000 to 200,000 clones on record, around 80% of them singletons. The top ten clonotypes cover about 14% of the sample. Material for sequencing was peripheral blood. The receptors derive from a woman in her seventies with COVID-19, enrolled during active disease.

The chain recombines TRBV19 with TRBJ1-5; 7 bases are shared with TRBD1. Germline values: CDR1 LNHDA, CDR2 SQIVND (reference sequence). CDR3 length equals 14 residues. V lost 3 bases and J lost 5; bases outside the gene matches: 4. CDR3 residues: CASSIRQGYQPQHF. DNA for the CDR3: TGTGCCAGTAGTATTCGACAGGGCTATCAGCCCCAGCATTTT.

V usage is TRBV28 and J usage is TRBJ1-1; 9 bases are a match to TRBD1. Per the germline V gene, CDR1 is MDHEN and CDR2 is SYDVKM. Trimming took 7 bases from V and 4 from J; bases not matched to a gene: 4. There are 13 residues in the CDR3. This chain's CDR3 is CASNVQGATEAFF. Written as DNA, the CDR3 is TGTGCCAGCAACGTACAGGGGGCCACTGAAGCTTTCTTT.

This clone was counted a few times. The J gene is TRBJ1-2, the V gene TRBV6-6; a possible D gene is TRBD1 (5 bases). Looked up from germline, CDR1 is MNHNY and CDR2 is SVGAGI (reference sequence). V lost 2 bases and J lost 8, with 15 bases in between. The CDR3 length is 14 residues. CDR3 amino acids: CASSYNRLGGGYTF. CDR3 sequence (DNA): TGTGCCAGCAGTTACAACAGGCTCGGGGGGGGCTACACCTTC.

This chain links TRBV3-1 (or the pseudogene TRBV3-2) with TRBJ2-2; D uncertain. In germline, CDR1 is LGHDT, CDR2 YNNKEL (reference sequence). Trimming cost V 2 bases and J 6 bases, with 16 bases left between them. This CDR3 has 16 residues. The CDR3 spells CASSQPGPQWSGELFF. CDR3 nucleotides: TGTGCCAGCAGCCAACCTGGCCCTCAATGGTCCGGGGAGCTGTTTTTT.